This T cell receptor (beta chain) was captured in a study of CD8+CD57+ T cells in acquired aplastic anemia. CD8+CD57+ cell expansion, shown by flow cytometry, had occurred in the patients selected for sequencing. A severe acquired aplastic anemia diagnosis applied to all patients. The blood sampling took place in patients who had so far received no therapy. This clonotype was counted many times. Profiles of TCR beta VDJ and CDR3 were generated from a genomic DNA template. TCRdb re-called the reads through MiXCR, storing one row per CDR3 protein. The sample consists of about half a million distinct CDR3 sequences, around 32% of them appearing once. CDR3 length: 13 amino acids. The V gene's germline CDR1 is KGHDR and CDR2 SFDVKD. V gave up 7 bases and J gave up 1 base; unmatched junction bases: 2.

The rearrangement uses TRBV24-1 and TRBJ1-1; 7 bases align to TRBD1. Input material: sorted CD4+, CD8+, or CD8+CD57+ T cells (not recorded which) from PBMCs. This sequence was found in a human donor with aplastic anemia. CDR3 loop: CATRTGRNTEAFF. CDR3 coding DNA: TGTGCCACCAGGACAGGGCGGAACACTGAAGCTTTCTTT.